The present T cell receptor beta chain was sequenced within a study of T-cell reconstitution after alpha-beta-depleted transplantation in children. Unique molecular identifiers were incorporated into the prepared TCRbeta library. One entry per CDR3 protein results from TCRdb running MiXCR on the PCR reads. Here the sample spans approximately 980,000 distinct CDR3 sequences, about 31% being singletons. Unmatched junction bases numbered 8, after V lost 5 bases and J lost 4 bases. This CDR3 has 15 amino acids. Germline CDR1 is DFQATT and CDR2 is SNEGSKA (reference sequence). Study results and limitations: Reported findings indicate that, about two months after transplant, alpha-beta T cells came from several hundred expanded clones, which were derived from non-depleted graft cells.

Concerning this clonotype: Antigen: not known.

This rearrangement joins TRBV20-1 to TRBJ2-2; the match to TRBD1 covers 9 bases. The specimen comprised PBMCs, mostly from graft donor cells, sampled 360 days after TCRalphabeta/CD19-depleted stem cell transplant. The sequence derives from a boy less than two years old who had a stem cell transplant for SCID, so the T cells may come from the graft donor. CDR3 sequence reads: CSAVGTGLGTGELFF. In nucleotides, the CDR3 is TGCAGTGCTGTGGGGACAGGGCTCGGCACCGGGGAGCTGTTTTTT.